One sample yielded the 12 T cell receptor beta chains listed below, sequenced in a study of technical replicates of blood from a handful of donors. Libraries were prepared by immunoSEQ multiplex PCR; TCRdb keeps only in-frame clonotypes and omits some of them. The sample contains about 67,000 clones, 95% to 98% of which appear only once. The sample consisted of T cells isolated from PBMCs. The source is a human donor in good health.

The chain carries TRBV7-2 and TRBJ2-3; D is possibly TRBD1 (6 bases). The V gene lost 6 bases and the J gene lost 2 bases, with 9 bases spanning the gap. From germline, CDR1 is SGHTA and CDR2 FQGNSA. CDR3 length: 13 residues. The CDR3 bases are TGTGCCAGCAGTTGGGACACCACAGATACGCAGTATTTT. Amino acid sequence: CASSWDTTDTQYF.

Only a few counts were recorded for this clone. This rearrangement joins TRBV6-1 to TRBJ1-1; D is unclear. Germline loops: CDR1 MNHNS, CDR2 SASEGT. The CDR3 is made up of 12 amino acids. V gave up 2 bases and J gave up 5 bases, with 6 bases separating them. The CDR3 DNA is TGTGCCAGCAGTGAAAGAGTAACTGAAGCTTTCTTT. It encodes CASSERVTEAFF.

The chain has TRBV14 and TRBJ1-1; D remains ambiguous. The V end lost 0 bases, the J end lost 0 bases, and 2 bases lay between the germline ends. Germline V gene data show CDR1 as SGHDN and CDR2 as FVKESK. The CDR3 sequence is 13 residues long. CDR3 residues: CASSQDMNTEAFF. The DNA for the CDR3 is TGTGCCAGCAGCCAAGACATGAACACTGAAGCTTTCTTT.

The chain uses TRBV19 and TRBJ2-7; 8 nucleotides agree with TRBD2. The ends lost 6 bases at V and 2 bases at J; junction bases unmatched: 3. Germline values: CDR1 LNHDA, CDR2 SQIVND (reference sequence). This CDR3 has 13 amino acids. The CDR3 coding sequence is TGTGCCAGTAGCTCGGGACTAGCCTACGAGCAGTACTTC. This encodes CASSSGLAYEQYF.

The CDR3 sequence is CASASRAGVPGELFF. The CDR3, as DNA: TGTGCCAGCGCATCCCGAGCGGGAGTCCCCGGGGAGCTGTTTTTT. V usage is TRBV6-5 and J usage is TRBJ2-2; 8 bases are a match to TRBD2. The V gene's germline CDR1 is MNHEY and CDR2 SVGAGI. The J segment lost 6 bases and the V segment lost 8 bases, leaving 11 bases of the junction unmatched. The CDR3 spans 15 residues.

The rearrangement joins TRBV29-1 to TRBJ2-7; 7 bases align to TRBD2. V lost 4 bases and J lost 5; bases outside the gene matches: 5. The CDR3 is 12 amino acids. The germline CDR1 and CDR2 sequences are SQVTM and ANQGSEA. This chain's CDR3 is CSVAISGNEQYF. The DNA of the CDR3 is TGCAGCGTTGCTATCAGCGGGAACGAGCAGTACTTC.

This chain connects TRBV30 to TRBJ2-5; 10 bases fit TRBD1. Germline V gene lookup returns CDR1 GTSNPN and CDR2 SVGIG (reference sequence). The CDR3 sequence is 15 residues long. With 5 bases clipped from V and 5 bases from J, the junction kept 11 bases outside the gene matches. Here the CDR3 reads CAWAPGQGRGETQYF. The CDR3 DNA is TGTGCCTGGGCTCCGGGACAGGGGCGTGGGGAGACCCAGTACTTC.

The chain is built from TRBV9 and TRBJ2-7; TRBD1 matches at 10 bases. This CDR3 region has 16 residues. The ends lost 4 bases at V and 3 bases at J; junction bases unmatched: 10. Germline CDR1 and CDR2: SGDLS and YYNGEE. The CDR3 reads CASSKGDRGGVYEQYF. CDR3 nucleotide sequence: TGTGCCAGCAGCAAGGGGGACAGGGGTGGGGTCTACGAGCAGTACTTC. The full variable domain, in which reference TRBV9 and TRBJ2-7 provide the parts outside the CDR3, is DSGVTQTPKHLITATGQRVTLRCSPRSGDLSVYWYQQSLDQGLQFLIQYYNGEERAKGNILERFSAQQFPDLHSELNLSSLELGDSALYFCASSKGDRGGVYEQYFGPGTRLTVT.

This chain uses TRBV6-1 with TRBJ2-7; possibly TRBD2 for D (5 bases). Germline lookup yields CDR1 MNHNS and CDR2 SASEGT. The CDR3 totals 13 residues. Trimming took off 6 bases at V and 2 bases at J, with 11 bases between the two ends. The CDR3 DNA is TGTGCCAGCAGACCGGGGTATCCCTACGAGCAGTACTTC. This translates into CASRPGYPYEQYF.

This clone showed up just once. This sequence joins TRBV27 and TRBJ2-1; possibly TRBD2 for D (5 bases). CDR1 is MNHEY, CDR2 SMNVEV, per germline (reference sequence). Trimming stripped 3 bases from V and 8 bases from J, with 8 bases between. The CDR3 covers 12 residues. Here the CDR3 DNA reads TGTGCCAGCAGTTTCGGGGTCGATGAGCAGTTCTTC. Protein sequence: CASSFGVDEQFF.

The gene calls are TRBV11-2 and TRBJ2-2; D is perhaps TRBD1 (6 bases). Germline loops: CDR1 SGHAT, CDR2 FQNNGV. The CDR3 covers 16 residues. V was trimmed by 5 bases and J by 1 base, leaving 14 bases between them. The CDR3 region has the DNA TGTGCCAGCAGCAAAGGACAGCGAGAGAACACCGGGGAGCTGTTTTTT. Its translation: CASSKGQRENTGELFF. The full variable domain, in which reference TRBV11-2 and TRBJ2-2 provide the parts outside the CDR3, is EAGVAQSPRYKIIEKRQSVAFWCNPISGHATLYWYQQILGQGPKLLIQFQNNGVVDDSQLPKDRFSAERLKGVDSTLKIQPAKLEDSAVYLCASSKGQRENTGELFFGEGSRLTVL.

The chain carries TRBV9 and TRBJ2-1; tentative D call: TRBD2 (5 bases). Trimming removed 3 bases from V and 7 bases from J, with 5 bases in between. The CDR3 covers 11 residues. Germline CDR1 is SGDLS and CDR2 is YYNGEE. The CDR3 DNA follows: TGTGCCAGCAGCGAGCGGAATGAGCAGTTCTTC. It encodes CASSERNEQFF.